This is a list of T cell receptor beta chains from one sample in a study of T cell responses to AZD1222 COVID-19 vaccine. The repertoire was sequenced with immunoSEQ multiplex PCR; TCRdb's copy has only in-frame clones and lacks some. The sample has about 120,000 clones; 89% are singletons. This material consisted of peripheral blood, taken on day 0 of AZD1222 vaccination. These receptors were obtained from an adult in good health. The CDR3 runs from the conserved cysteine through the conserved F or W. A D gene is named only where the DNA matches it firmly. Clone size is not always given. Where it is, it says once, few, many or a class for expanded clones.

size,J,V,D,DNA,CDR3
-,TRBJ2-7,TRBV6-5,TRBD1,TGTGCCAGCAGTTACGACAGGGGGCCAACGTACGAGCAGTACTTC,CASSYDRGPTYEQYF
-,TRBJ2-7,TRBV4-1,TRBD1,TGCGCCAGCAGCCTACGCCCTCGACAGGGACCTGTTTACGAGCAGTACTTC,CASSLRPRQGPVYEQYF
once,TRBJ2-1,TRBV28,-,TGTGCCAGCAGTTTACCAGTTTTGAATGAGCAGTTCTTC,CASSLPVLNEQFF
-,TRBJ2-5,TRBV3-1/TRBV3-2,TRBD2,TGTGCCAGCAGCCTCGGACTAGCGCAAGAGACCCAGTACTTC,CASSLGLAQETQYF
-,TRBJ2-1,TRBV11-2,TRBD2,TGTGCCAGCAGCTTGCGCTCTTTGTGGGCGGGAGACAATGAGCAGTTCTTC,CASSLRSLWAGDNEQFF
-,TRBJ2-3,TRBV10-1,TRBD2,TGCGCCAGCAGCAGCGGGAGTTCAGATACGCAGTATTTT,CASSSGSSDTQYF
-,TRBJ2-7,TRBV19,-,TGTGCCACCTCCTCCTACGAGCAGTACTTC,CATSSYEQYF
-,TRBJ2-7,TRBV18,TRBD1,TGTGCCAGCTCACCGGGACAGGGGGCGCGGGACGAGCAGTACTTC,CASSPGQGARDEQYF
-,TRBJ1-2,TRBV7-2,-,TGTGCCAGCAGCTCATATGCTTTAGCTGGCTACACCTTC,CASSSYALAGYTF
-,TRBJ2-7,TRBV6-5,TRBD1,TGTGCCAGCAGTTACTCAGGCAGGGGGCGATACGAGCAGTACTTC,CASSYSGRGRYEQYF
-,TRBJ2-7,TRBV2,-,TGTGCCAGCACGGGGCTTGTTATCGAGCAGTACTTC,CASTGLVIEQYF
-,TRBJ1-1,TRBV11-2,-,TGTGCCAGCAGCTTCGCATTCCCTCCTCGGACAGCCCTTTTT,CASSFAFPPRTALF
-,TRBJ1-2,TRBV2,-,TGTGCCAGCAGTGAAGTGGACGGACCTAGTATCGTCTTC,CASSEVDGPSIVF
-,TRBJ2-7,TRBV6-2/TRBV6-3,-,TGTGCCAGCAGTTACGGGCTAGCGCTCCACGAGCAGTACTTC,CASSYGLALHEQYF
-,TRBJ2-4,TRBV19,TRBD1,TGTGCCAGTAGCGGGACAGGGGGTATAGACATTCAGTACTTC,CASSGTGGIDIQYF
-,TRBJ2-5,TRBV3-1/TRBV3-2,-,TGTGCCAGCAGCCAAGACCAGAAGACCCAGTACTTC,CASSQDQKTQYF
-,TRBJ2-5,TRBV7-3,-,TGTGCCAGCAGCTTAATGGTCCAAGAGACCCAGTACTTC,CASSLMVQETQYF
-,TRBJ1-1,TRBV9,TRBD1,TGTGCCAGCAGCGAGGGGGACAGGGGTAAGACTGAAGCTTTCTTT,CASSEGDRGKTEAFF
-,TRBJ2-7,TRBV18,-,TGTGCCAGCTCACCAGCCCTTACCTACGAGCAGTACTTC,CASSPALTYEQYF
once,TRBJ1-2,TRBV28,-,TGTGCCAGCAGCTTACCGGGACTACAAACGTATGGCTACACCTTC,CASSLPGLQTYGYTF
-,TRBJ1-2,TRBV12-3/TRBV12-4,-,TGTGCCAGCAGTTTATCGGAGAACTATGGCTACACCTTC,CASSLSENYGYTF
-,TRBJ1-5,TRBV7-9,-,TGTGCCAGCAGCCCTCATAAAAGGGGTGGCAATCAGCCCCAGCATTTT,CASSPHKRGGNQPQHF